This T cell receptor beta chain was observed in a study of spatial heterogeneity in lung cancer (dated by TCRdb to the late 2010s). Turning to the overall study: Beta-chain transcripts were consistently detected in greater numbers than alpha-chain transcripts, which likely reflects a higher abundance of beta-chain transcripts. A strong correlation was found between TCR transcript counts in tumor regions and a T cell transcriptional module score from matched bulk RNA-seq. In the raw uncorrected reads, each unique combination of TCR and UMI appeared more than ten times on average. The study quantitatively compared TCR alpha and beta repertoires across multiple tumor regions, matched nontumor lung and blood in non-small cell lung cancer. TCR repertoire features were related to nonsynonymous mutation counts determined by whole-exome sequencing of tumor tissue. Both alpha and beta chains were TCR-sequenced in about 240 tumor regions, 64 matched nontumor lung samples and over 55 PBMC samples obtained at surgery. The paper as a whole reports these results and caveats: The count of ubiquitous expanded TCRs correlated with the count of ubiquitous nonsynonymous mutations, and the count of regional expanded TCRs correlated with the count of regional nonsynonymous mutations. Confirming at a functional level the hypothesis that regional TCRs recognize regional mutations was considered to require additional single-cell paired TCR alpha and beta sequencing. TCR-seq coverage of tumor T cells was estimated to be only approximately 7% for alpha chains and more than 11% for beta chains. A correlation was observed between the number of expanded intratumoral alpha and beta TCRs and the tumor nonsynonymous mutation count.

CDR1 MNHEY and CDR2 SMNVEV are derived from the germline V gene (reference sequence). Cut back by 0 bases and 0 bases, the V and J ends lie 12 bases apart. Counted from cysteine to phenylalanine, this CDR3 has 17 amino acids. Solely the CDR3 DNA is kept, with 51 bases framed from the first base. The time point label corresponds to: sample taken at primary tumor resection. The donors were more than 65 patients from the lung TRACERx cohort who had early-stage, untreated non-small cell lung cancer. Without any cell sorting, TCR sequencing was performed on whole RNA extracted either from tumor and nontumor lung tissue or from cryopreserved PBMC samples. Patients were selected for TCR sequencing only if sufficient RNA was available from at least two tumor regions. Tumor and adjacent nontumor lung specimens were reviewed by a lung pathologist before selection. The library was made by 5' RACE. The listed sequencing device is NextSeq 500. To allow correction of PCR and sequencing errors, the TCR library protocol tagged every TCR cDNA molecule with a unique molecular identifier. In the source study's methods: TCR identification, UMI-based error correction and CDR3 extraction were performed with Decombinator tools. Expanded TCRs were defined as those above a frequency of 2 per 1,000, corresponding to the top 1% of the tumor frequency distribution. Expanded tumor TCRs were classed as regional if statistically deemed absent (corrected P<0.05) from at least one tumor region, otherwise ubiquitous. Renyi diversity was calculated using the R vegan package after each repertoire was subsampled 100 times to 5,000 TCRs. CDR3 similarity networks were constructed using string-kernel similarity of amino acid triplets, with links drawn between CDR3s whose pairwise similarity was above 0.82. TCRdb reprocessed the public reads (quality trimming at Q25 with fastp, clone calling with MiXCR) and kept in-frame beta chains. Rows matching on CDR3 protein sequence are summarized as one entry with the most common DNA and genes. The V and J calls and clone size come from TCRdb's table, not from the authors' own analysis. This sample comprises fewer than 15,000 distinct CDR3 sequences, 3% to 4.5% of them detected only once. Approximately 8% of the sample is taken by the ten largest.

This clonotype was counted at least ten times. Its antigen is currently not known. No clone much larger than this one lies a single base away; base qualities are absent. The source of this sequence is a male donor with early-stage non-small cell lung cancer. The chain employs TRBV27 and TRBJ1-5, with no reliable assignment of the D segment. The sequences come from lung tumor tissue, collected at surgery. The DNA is TGTGCCAGCAGTTTATCGGCCGGGCAATATAGCAATCAGCCCCAGCATTTT. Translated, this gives CASSLSAGQYSNQPQHF.